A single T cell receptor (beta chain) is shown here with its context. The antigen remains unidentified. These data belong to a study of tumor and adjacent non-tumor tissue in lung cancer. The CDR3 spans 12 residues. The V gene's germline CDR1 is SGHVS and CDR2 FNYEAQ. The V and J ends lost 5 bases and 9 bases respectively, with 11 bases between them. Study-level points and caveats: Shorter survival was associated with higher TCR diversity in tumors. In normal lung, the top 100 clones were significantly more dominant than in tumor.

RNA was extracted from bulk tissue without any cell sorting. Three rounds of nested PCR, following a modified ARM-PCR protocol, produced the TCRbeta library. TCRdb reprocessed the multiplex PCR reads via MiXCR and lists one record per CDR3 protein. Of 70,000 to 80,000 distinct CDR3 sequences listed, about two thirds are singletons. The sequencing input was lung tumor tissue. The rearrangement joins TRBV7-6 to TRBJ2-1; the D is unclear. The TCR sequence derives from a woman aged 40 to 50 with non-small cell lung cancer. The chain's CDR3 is CASSPHLTEQFF. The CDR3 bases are TGTGCCAGCAGCCCACATTTGACTGAGCAGTTCTTC.